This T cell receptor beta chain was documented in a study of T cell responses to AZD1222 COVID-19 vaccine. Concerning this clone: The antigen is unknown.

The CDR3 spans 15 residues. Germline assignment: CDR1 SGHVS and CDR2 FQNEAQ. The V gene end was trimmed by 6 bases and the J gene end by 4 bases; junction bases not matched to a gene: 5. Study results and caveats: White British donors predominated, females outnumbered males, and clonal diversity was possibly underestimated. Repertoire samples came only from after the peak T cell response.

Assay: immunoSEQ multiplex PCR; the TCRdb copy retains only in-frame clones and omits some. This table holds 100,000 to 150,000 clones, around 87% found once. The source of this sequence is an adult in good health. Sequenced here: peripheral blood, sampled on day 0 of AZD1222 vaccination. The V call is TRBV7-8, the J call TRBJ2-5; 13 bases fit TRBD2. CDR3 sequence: CASRGTSGALETQYF. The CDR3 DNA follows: TGTGCCAGCAGAGGGACTAGCGGGGCCCTAGAGACCCAGTACTTC.